The clone carrying this T cell receptor beta chain was seen only a few times. Its antigen is as yet unknown. A second PCR of roughly 7 to 11 cycles used a sample-barcoded 5' primer and a J-beta primer mix. Tags on each cDNA molecule came from a template-switch adaptor with 12 random nucleotides. TCRdb called the 5' RACE reads again in MiXCR, with one record for every CDR3 protein. The table shows about 800,000 distinct CDR3 sequences, with roughly 60% occurring only once. V lost 6 bases and J 3 bases, leaving 9 bases between the germline ends. This CDR3 has 12 amino acids. Germline CDR1 and CDR2: ENHRY and SYGVKD. This entry comes from a study of blood T cells in healthy people across ages. Points from the study as a whole: A roughly linear fall in TCR beta diversity per million T cells was seen with increasing age.

The V and J genes are TRBV10-3 and TRBJ2-7; D not resolved. The specimen was blood. The TCR was taken from a young man in good health. CDR3 nucleotides: TGTGCCATCAGAGATCAGTACTACGAGCAGTACTTC. Encoded protein: CAIRDQYYEQYF.